This TCR beta chain was retrieved from a study of post-analysis software for immune sequencing data. Study-level results: Batch-matched samples strongly co-clustered by F measure. A few TRBV segments (TRBV5-6, TRBV5-1 and TRBV20-1 among them) occurred more frequently in patients than in controls. Significantly decreased normalized Chao1 diversity was recorded for multiple sclerosis patients relative to controls.

Comments on this clonotype: Its target is not known.

Trimming left V 2 bases short and J 2 bases short, with 11 bases between. Germline CDR1 reads SGDLS; CDR2 reads YYNGEE. The CDR3 loop spans 14 amino acids. Unique molecular identifiers were carried by the TCR beta cDNA libraries. cDNA molecules numbering about 470,000 came from roughly 1 to 10 million T cells. TCRdb re-called the PCR reads with MiXCR, one entry per CDR3 protein. The data show about 540,000 distinct CDR3 sequences, around a third seen once. J is TRBJ2-7 and V is TRBV9; D uncertain. Sequenced sample: blood. The clonotype originates from a girl aged 2-17 years with multiple sclerosis. The CDR3 sequence: CASSVVPETYEQYF. CDR3 DNA: TGTGCCAGCAGCGTCGTGCCAGAAACCTACGAGCAGTACTTC. The whole variable domain, filled in from reference TRBV9 and TRBJ2-7, reads DSGVTQTPKHLITATGQRVTLRCSPRSGDLSVYWYQQSLDQGLQFLIQYYNGEERAKGNILERFSAQQFPDLHSELNLSSLELGDSALYFCASSVVPETYEQYFGPGTRLTVT.